Included here is one T cell receptor (beta chain) sequence, with context. What it binds is not known. This entry belongs to a study of blood T cells in healthy people across ages. Study-wide background: Template switching captured about one barcoded beta molecule per two T cells.

Total RNA extraction produced at least 5.5 micrograms (per sample) for the study. A second PCR, run for roughly 7 to 11 cycles, used a sample-barcoded 5' primer plus a J-beta primer mix. TCRdb ran MiXCR on the 5' RACE reads and lists one entry per CDR3 protein. The data show about 720,000 distinct CDR3 sequences, 22% seen once. Trimming shortened V by 0 bases and J by 0 bases, and 7 bases separated the two germline ends. CDR1 is SGHRS, CDR2 YFSETQ, per germline. The CDR3 spans 14 residues. Broader study findings: Among long-lived donors, naive CD4+ cells were more numerous and diversity higher than in aged donors. While age rose, TCR beta diversity per million T cells dropped in a roughly linear way.

Sequenced sample: blood. The chain uses TRBV5-1 and TRBJ2-7; D gene unclear. This receptor was identified in a man in his 70s in good health. The CDR3 DNA sequence: TGCGCCAGCAGCTTGGCGGAGACCTCCTACGAGCAGTACTTC. It encodes CASSLAETSYEQYF.